These 9 T cell receptor beta chains share one sample of origin, sequenced in a study of blood T cell repertoires in COVID-19. Assay: immunoSEQ multiplex PCR; the TCRdb copy retains only in-frame clones and omits some. The table records about 92,000 clones, about 85% of them present only once. The sequencing sample was made of peripheral blood. The receptors derive from an elderly man with acute or convalescent COVID-19.

The V and J genes are TRBV10-3 and TRBJ2-1, with TRBD2 matching 11 bases. CDR1 and CDR2 (germline): ENHRY, SYGVKD. V shed 1 base, J shed 3 bases, and the junction held 2 bases outside the gene matches. This CDR3 region has 16 residues. In DNA, the CDR3 is TGTGCCATCAGTGAGTATCTAGCGGGAGGCTACAATGAGCAGTTCTTC. Its protein is CAISEYLAGGYNEQFF.

The rearrangement links TRBV12-3 or TRBV12-4 to TRBJ2-3; D might be TRBD1 (6 bases). V gave up 0 bases and J gave up 6 bases, with 7 bases separating them. CDR3 size: 13 residues. The CDR3 nucleotides are TGTGCCAGCAGTTTAGCTGGGGGCGATACGCAGTATTTT. Its protein product is CASSLAGGDTQYF.

The V call is TRBV5-4, the J call TRBJ2-1, with TRBD2 as a possible D gene (6 bases). The V gene's germline CDR1 is SGHNT and CDR2 YYREEE (reference sequence). V lost 3 bases to trimming and J lost 1 base, with 14 bases between them. The CDR3 contains 16 residues. CDR3: CASSSPGEGSYNEQFF. The CDR3 DNA follows: TGTGCCAGCAGCTCCCCGGGGGAAGGTTCCTACAATGAGCAGTTCTTC.

The J gene is TRBJ2-3, the V gene TRBV5-1, with D perhaps TRBD1 (7 bases). The germline V gene encodes CDR1 SGHRS and CDR2 YFSETQ. The CDR3 is made up of 17 amino acids. Trimming left V 4 bases short and J 6 bases short, with 24 bases between. CDR3: CASSGTGRGVGYDTQYF. CDR3 in DNA: TGCGCCAGCAGCGGGACGGGCAGGGGGGTAGGCTACGATACGCAGTATTTT.

This chain uses TRBV4-3 with TRBJ1-4; D not certain. Germline values: CDR1 LGHNA, CDR2 YSLEER. The CDR3 runs to 16 residues. Trimming took 1 base from V and 2 from J, leaving 11 bases between them. CDR3 protein: CASSQGAVSTNEKLFF. The CDR3 bases are TGCGCCAGCAGCCAAGGGGCAGTCTCTACTAATGAAAAACTGTTTTTT.

This clone was recorded once. The chain joins TRBV10-3 to TRBJ2-7; the match to TRBD1 covers 8 bases. The germline gives CDR1 ENHRY, CDR2 SYGVKD. The junction had 5 bases not matched to a gene; V was cut back by 6 bases and J by 1 base. The length of the CDR3 is 14 residues. CDR3 coding DNA: TGTGCCATCAGGACCGGGACAGGATCCTACGAGCAGTACTTC. It specifies CAIRTGTGSYEQYF.

The CDR3 loop reads CASSQDPYTSDNEQFF. Written as DNA, the CDR3 is TGTGCCAGCAGCCAAGACCCCTATACTAGCGACAATGAGCAGTTCTTC. V usage is TRBV4-2 and J usage is TRBJ2-1; 7 bases are a match to TRBD2. V was clipped by 0 bases and J by 5 bases; unmatched bases: 7. CDR1 is LGHNA and CDR2 is YNFKEQ in the germline V gene. CDR3 length: 16 residues.

The rearrangement links TRBV3-1 (or the pseudogene TRBV3-2) to TRBJ2-1, with D perhaps TRBD1 (5 bases). Trimming pared 4 bases from V and 5 bases from J, leaving 6 bases between. Germline-derived CDR1 and CDR2 are LGHDT and YNNKEL (reference sequence). The CDR3 is 12 residues long. The CDR3 nucleotides read TGTGCCAGCAGCCGACAGAACAATGAGCAGTTCTTC. Amino acids: CASSRQNNEQFF.

V is TRBV7-3 and J is TRBJ2-5; 13 bases match TRBD2. There are 17 residues in the CDR3. Trimming took 5 bases from V and 1 from J; bases not matched to a gene: 7. Germline values: CDR1 SGHTA, CDR2 FQGTGA. DNA of the CDR3: TGTGCCAGCAGCAGGGGGACTAGCGGGGTAATCCAAGAGACCCAGTACTTC. This gives the protein CASSRGTSGVIQETQYF.